A single sample is the source of the 8 T cell receptor beta chains below, sequenced in a study of siplizumab effects on memory and regulatory T cells. Assay: immunoSEQ multiplex PCR; the TCRdb copy retains only in-frame clones and omits some. The table includes around 100,000 clones, 91% detected once. Sequences were obtained from CD4+ T cells sorted from blood. These receptors all come from a human donor in good health.

The chain links TRBV5-1 to TRBJ1-1, with D hard to call. CDR3 length: 13 amino acids. CDR1 is SGHRS and CDR2 is YFSETQ in the germline V gene. Trimming took off 0 bases at V and 5 bases at J, with 8 bases between the two ends. CDR3 residues: CASSLVRGTEAFF. For the CDR3, the DNA is TGCGCCAGCAGCTTGGTACGGGGAACTGAAGCTTTCTTT.

This CDR3 is CASSTGGGRETQYF. In nucleotides, the CDR3 is TGTGCCAGCAGTACCGGGGGGGGAAGGGAGACCCAGTACTTC. V is TRBV2 and J is TRBJ2-5; 8 nucleotides agree with TRBD2. This CDR3 region has 14 residues. In germline, CDR1 is SNHLY, CDR2 FYNNEI. V was pared by 5 bases and J by 5 bases, with 7 bases of the junction left unmatched.

The chain has TRBV9 and TRBJ2-3; D might be TRBD1 (6 bases). The CDR3 covers 15 residues. Between the trimmed V and J ends, which lost 0 bases and 6 bases, there was a span of 14 bases. In germline, CDR1 is SGDLS, CDR2 YYNGEE. The CDR3 here is CASSVGRGGEDTQYF. CDR3 DNA sequence: TGTGCCAGCAGCGTAGGAAGAGGGGGAGAGGATACGCAGTATTTT.

This clone occurred once. The V gene is TRBV2, the J gene TRBJ2-1; perhaps TRBD2 as D (6 bases). Germline loops: CDR1 SNHLY, CDR2 FYNNEI. The V gene lost 4 bases and the J gene lost 7 bases, with 17 bases spanning the gap. This CDR3 is built from 15 residues. CDR3 nucleotide sequence: TGTGCCAGCAGTGTAAGGGGCGTTGGGGGGAATGAGCAGTTCTTC. Protein product: CASSVRGVGGNEQFF.

V and J are TRBV7-8 and TRBJ2-1; D is perhaps TRBD1 (5 bases). CDR1 is SGHVS, CDR2 FQNEAQ, per germline. The CDR3 loop spans 14 amino acids. With 5 bases removed from V and 6 bases from J, the gap between germline ends came to 14 bases. In nucleotides, the CDR3 is TGTGCCAGCAGCAGCAACAGGTTTCTCAATGAGCAGTTCTTC. Protein: CASSSNRFLNEQFF.

J is TRBJ2-3 and V is TRBV5-1; 14 nucleotides match TRBD2. V gave up 4 bases and J gave up 2 bases; unmatched junction bases: 3. The CDR3 length is 16 residues. Germline V CDR1 and CDR2: SGHRS, YFSETQ. CDR3 residues: CASSPTSGGATDTQYF. The CDR3 DNA is TGCGCCAGCAGCCCGACTAGCGGGGGGGCCACAGATACGCAGTATTTT.

The genes are TRBV18 and TRBJ2-3, with TRBD1 as a possible D gene (6 bases). Per the germline V gene, CDR1 is KGHSH and CDR2 is LQKENI. The CDR3 is made up of 16 amino acids. V dropped 0 bases and J dropped 0 bases, with 10 bases sitting between them. The DNA for the CDR3 is TGTGCCAGCTCACCACCGGGGACAACTAGCACAGATACGCAGTATTTT. Amino acid sequence: CASSPPGTTSTDTQYF.

The rearrangement joins TRBV7-3 to TRBJ2-3; no clear D. Germline loops: CDR1 SGHTA, CDR2 FQGTGA. The CDR3 covers 13 residues. Trimming pared 5 bases from V and 6 bases from J, leaving 12 bases between. CDR3: CASSQFREDTQYF. In DNA, the CDR3 is TGTGCCAGCAGCCAATTCCGAGAGGATACGCAGTATTTT.